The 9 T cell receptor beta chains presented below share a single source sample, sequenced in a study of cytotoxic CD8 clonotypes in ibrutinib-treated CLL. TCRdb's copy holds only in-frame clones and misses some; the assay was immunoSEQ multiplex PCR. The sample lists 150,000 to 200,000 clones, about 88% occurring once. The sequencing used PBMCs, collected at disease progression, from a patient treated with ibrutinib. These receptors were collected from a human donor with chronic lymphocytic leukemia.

The CDR3 DNA reads TGTGCCAGCAGCCAAGTCCACCGAGACACTGAGACCCAGTACTTC. Translation gives CASSQVHRDTETQYF. This chain connects TRBV7-2 to TRBJ2-5; D not certain. Germline CDR1 SGHTA, CDR2 FQGNSA. The V and J ends lost 5 bases and 5 bases respectively, with 18 bases between them. The CDR3 loop spans 15 amino acids.

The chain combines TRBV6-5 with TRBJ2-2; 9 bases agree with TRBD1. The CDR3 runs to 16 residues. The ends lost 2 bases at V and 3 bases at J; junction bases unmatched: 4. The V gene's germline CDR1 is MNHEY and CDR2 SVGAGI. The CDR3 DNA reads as TGTGCCAGCAGTTACGGACAGGGGTTGTACACCGGGGAGCTGTTTTTT. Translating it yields CASSYGQGLYTGELFF.

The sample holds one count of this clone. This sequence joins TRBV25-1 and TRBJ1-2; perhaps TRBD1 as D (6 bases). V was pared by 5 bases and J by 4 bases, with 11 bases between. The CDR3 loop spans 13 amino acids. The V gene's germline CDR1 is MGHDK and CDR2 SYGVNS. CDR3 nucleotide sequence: TGTGCCAGCAGTAGGACAGACATCTATGGCTACACCTTC. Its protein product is CASSRTDIYGYTF.

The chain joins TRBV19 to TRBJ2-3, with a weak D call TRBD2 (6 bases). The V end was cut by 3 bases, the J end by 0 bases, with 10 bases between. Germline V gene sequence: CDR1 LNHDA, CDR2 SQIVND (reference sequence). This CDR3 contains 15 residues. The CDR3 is CASSISGLSTDTQYF. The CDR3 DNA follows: TGTGCCAGTAGTATTAGCGGATTGAGCACAGATACGCAGTATTTT.

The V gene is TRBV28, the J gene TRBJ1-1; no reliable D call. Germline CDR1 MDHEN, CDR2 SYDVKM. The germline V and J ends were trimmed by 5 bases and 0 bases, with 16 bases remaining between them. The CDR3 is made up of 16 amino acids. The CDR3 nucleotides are TGTGCCAGCAGTCTGATAGGGCTGGGATTGAACACTGAAGCTTTCTTT. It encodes CASSLIGLGLNTEAFF.

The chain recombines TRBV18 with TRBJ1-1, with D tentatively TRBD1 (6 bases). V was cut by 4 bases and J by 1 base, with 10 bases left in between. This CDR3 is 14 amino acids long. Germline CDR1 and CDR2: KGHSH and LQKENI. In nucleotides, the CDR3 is TGTGCCAGCTCACAGACGACAGGGAACACTGAAGCTTTCTTT. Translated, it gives CASSQTTGNTEAFF.

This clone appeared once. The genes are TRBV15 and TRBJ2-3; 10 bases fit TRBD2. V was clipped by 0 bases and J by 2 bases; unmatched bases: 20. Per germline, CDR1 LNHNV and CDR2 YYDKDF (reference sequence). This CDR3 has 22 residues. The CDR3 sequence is CATSRDGVRLAGVGLYTDTQYF. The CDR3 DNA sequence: TGTGCCACCAGCAGAGATGGAGTTAGGCTAGCGGGAGTAGGGCTCTACACAGATACGCAGTATTTT.

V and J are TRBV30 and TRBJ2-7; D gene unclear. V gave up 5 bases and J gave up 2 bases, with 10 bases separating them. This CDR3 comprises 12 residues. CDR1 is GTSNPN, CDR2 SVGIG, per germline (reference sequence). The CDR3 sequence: CAWGPKTYEQYF. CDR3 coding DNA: TGTGCCTGGGGCCCAAAGACCTACGAGCAGTACTTC.

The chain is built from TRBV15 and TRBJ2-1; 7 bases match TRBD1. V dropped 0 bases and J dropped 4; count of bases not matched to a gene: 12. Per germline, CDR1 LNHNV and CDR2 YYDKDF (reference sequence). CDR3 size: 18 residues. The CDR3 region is CATSRDRQGTSSYNEQFF. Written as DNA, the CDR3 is TGTGCCACCAGCAGAGATCGACAGGGTACCTCGTCTTACAATGAGCAGTTCTTC.